One sample yielded the 23 T cell receptor beta chains listed below, sequenced in a study of cytomegalovirus exposure and HLA in healthy donors. A multiplex PCR was run with 60 Vbeta primers and 13 Jbeta primers. The method was immunoSEQ multiplex PCR; TCRdb's version includes in-frame clones alone and lacks a portion of them. This sample has about 130,000 clones, with 65% to 90% found just once. The sequenced sample consisted of PBMCs. The receptors here all came from a girl aged 2 to 10 in good health and CMV-seronegative.

The J gene is TRBJ2-2, the V gene TRBV19; D may be TRBD1 (5 bases). V lost 5 bases to trimming and J lost 6 bases, with 16 bases between them. CDR3 length equals 15 residues. Germline CDR1 and CDR2: LNHDA and SQIVND (reference sequence). Here the CDR3 DNA reads TGTGCCAGTAGTCCGTCGGGCAGGGCGGCCGGGGAGCTGTTTTTT. Amino acids: CASSPSGRAAGELFF.

This clone was seen a single time. The chain links TRBV7-2 to TRBJ2-2; D call uncertain. Deletions cut 1 base from V and 6 bases from J, with 9 bases between. Germline V lookup: CDR1 SGHTA, CDR2 FQGNSA. The CDR3 totals 14 residues. The CDR3 spells CASSLDQAPGELFF. The CDR3 region has the DNA TGTGCCAGCAGCTTAGATCAGGCTCCCGGGGAGCTGTTTTTT. Based on the CDR3 plus reference TRBV7-2 and TRBJ2-2, the full variable domain is GAGVSQSPSNKVTEKGKDVELRCDPISGHTALYWYRQSLGQGLEFLIYFQGNSAPDKSGLPSDRFSAERTGGSVSTLTIQRTQQEDSAVYLCASSLDQAPGELFFGEGSRLTVL.

The V gene is TRBV5-6, the J gene TRBJ2-7; D is uncertain. The V end lost 2 bases, the J end lost 9 bases, and 15 bases lay between the germline ends. From germline, CDR1 is SGHDT and CDR2 YYEEEE. The CDR3 sequence is 13 residues long. In DNA form, the CDR3 reads TGTGCCAGCAGCTTAATTACTAATACGAGGCAGTACTTC. Translating gives CASSLITNTRQYF.

The chain recombines TRBV10-3 with TRBJ1-2; possible D gene TRBD1, 6 bases. The CDR3 extends over 16 amino acids. V lost 6 bases to trimming and J lost 6 bases, with 23 bases between them. From germline, CDR1 is ENHRY and CDR2 SYGVKD. The CDR3 coding sequence is TGTGCCATCAGACGAGAACAGGGAACTGCTTTAGATGGCTACACCTTC. Translated: CAIRREQGTALDGYTF.

V gene TRBV11-3 combines with J gene TRBJ2-5, with D uncertain. This CDR3 comprises 14 residues. CDR1 SGHNT and CDR2 YENEEA come from the germline V gene. V was clipped by 4 bases and J by 4 bases, with 13 bases between them. CDR3 DNA: TGTGCCAGCAGCTCCCCGAGGCAGCCAGAGACCCAGTACTTC. This gives the protein CASSSPRQPETQYF.

The chain has TRBV25-1 and TRBJ1-1; 7 bases are shared with TRBD1. The CDR3 spans 16 residues. The V gene end was trimmed by 2 bases and the J gene end by 5 bases; junction bases not matched to a gene: 11. The germline V gene encodes CDR1 MGHDK and CDR2 SYGVNS. Written as DNA, the CDR3 is TGTGCCAGCAGTGAAGTCTTCCCACAGGGGAGAACTGAAGCTTTCTTT. This gives the protein CASSEVFPQGRTEAFF.

The gene calls are TRBV4-1 and TRBJ1-5; possibly TRBD1 for D (6 bases). This CDR3 contains 15 residues. Trimming cost V 1 base and J 1 base, with 8 bases left between them. Germline loops: CDR1 MGHRA, CDR2 YSYEKL. The chain's CDR3 is CASSQARGSNQPQHF. DNA for the CDR3: TGCGCCAGCAGCCAAGCCAGGGGAAGCAATCAGCCCCAGCATTTT.

V usage is TRBV6-5 and J usage is TRBJ2-1, with TRBD1 identical over 7 bases. CDR3 length: 14 amino acids. In germline, CDR1 is MNHEY, CDR2 SVGAGI. V lost 3 bases and J lost 8; bases outside the gene matches: 7. CDR3 nucleotide sequence: TGTGCCAGCAGTTATCTCCAAGGGACAGATGAGCAGTTCTTC. Amino acids: CASSYLQGTDEQFF.

The rearrangement joins TRBV5-1 to TRBJ2-1; 7 bases align to TRBD2. CDR3 length: 17 residues. Looked up from germline, CDR1 is SGHRS and CDR2 is YFSETQ. V shed 2 bases and J 0 bases; nucleotides not matched to a gene: 8. The CDR3 DNA reads as TGCGCCAGCAGCTTACTGGTGGGCGGGAGCTCCTACAATGAGCAGTTCTTC. This translates into CASSLLVGGSSYNEQFF.

The V call is TRBV7-9, the J call TRBJ2-2, with 10 bases lining up with TRBD1. Germline CDR1 is SEHNR and CDR2 is FQNEAQ (reference sequence). The CDR3 contains 16 residues. The ends lost 3 bases at V and 8 bases at J; junction bases unmatched: 9. CDR3 DNA sequence: TGTGCCAGCAGCTTCAACGACAGGGGGCGCAGGGGGGAGCTGTTTTTT. Protein: CASSFNDRGRRGELFF.

CDR3 in DNA: TGTGCCAGCAGCCTGGCTAGCGCGGCACAAGAGACCCAGTACTTC. Its protein product is CASSLASAAQETQYF. The gene calls are TRBV28 and TRBJ2-5; D possibly corresponds to TRBD2 (6 bases). This CDR3 contains 15 residues. Germline values: CDR1 MDHEN, CDR2 SYDVKM. V was shortened by 6 bases and J by 2 bases, with 16 bases between the two germline ends.

The CDR3 DNA is TGTGCCAGCGTCTCGGGGACAGGGGGCAATGAAAAACTGTTTTTT. Its protein product is CASVSGTGGNEKLFF. The chain links TRBV2 to TRBJ1-4; 12 bases match TRBD1. The trim removed 8 bases at V and 5 bases at J, leaving 6 bases unmatched. The length of the CDR3 is 15 residues. Germline CDR1 is SNHLY and CDR2 is FYNNEI.

The chain joins TRBV7-2 to TRBJ2-4; D unresolved. Germline V gene sequence: CDR1 SGHTA, CDR2 FQGNSA. The V end lost 3 bases, the J end lost 9 bases, and 18 bases lay between the germline ends. The CDR3 is 15 amino acids. The CDR3 DNA sequence: TGTGCCAGCAGCTTTTTTTTAGGTGAGGTCGGCATTCAGTACTTC. Translation: CASSFFLGEVGIQYF. Combining the CDR3 with reference TRBV7-2 and TRBJ2-4 gives the whole variable domain GAGVSQSPSNKVTEKGKDVELRCDPISGHTALYWYRQSLGQGLEFLIYFQGNSAPDKSGLPSDRFSAERTGGSVSTLTIQRTQQEDSAVYLCASSFFLGEVGIQYFGAGTRLSVL.

This clone occurred a few times. Other DNA sequences in the sample encode the same CDR3. The rearrangement joins TRBV6-1 to TRBJ1-1; possibly TRBD1 for D (5 bases). V was clipped by 2 bases and J by 5 bases, with 12 bases between them. The CDR3 sequence is 14 residues long. Germline V gene sequence: CDR1 MNHNS, CDR2 SASEGT. CDR3 nucleotide sequence: TGTGCCAGCAGTGAATCCGGGACTGGGACTGAAGCTTTCTTT. Residues: CASSESGTGTEAFF.

This clone came up a few times. The chain joins TRBV28 to TRBJ2-5; possible D gene TRBD2, 6 bases. The CDR3 runs 13 residues. Germline lookup yields CDR1 MDHEN and CDR2 SYDVKM. The V end lost 4 bases, the J end lost 7 bases, and 13 bases lay between the germline ends. CDR3 in amino acids: CASSSGTRGTQYF. CDR3 DNA: TGTGCCAGCAGTTCCGGGACTCGGGGGACCCAGTACTTC.

V usage is TRBV2 and J usage is TRBJ1-5; TRBD1 matches at 10 bases. Germline V gene data show CDR1 as SNHLY and CDR2 as FYNNEI. The V and J ends lost 7 bases and 2 bases, in that order; junction bases with no gene match: 5. This CDR3 contains 15 residues. CDR3 sequence reads: CASISGTGGNQPQHF. The CDR3 nucleotides read TGTGCCAGCATAAGCGGGACAGGGGGCAATCAGCCCCAGCATTTT. Looking up the rest from reference TRBV2 and TRBJ1-5 gives the full variable domain: EPEVTQTPSHQVTQMGQEVILRCVPISNHLYFYWYRQILGQKVEFLVSFYNNEISEKSEIFDDQFSVERPDGSNFTLKIRSTKLEDSAMYFCASISGTGGNQPQHFGDGTRLSIL.

V usage is TRBV27 and J usage is TRBJ1-1; the match to TRBD1 covers 9 bases. The CDR3 spans 17 residues. In germline, CDR1 is MNHEY, CDR2 SMNVEV (reference sequence). The ends lost 3 bases at V and 5 bases at J; junction bases unmatched: 13. For the CDR3, the DNA is TGTGCCAGCAGTTTGTCCGGACAGGGGCCAAAAGGTACTGAAGCTTTCTTT. It specifies CASSLSGQGPKGTEAFF.

The chain employs TRBV6-4 and TRBJ2-5; D may be TRBD2 (6 bases). V lost 0 bases and J 4 bases, leaving 15 bases between the germline ends. The germline gives CDR1 MRHNA, CDR2 SNTAGT. The CDR3 is made up of 16 amino acids. Here the CDR3 DNA reads TGTGCCAGCAGTGACTCGGGGGAGGTCTCAGGAGAGACCCAGTACTTC. It codes for CASSDSGEVSGETQYF.

CDR3 loop: CASSTSGTGGTYEQYF. The CDR3, as DNA: TGTGCCAGCTCCACATCGGGTACCGGGGGAACCTACGAGCAGTACTTC. The chain links TRBV18 to TRBJ2-7; perhaps TRBD2 as D (6 bases). The CDR3 is made up of 16 amino acids. V dropped 6 bases and J dropped 2 bases, with 20 bases sitting between them. Germline CDR1 and CDR2: KGHSH and LQKENI.

The V and J genes are TRBV11-3 and TRBJ1-2; 7 bases are shared with TRBD1. Germline loops: CDR1 SGHNT, CDR2 YENEEA. V dropped 1 base and J dropped 2; count of bases not matched to a gene: 1. The CDR3 has 14 residues. In nucleotides, the CDR3 is TGTGCCAGCAGCTTAGCGGGACAGAACTATGGCTACACCTTC. It yields the protein CASSLAGQNYGYTF.

Turning to this clone: One end of the junction does not line up with germline, which may come from a read error. This rearrangement joins TRBV7-7 to TRBJ1-1; no firm D call. The CDR3 length is 13 residues. In germline, CDR1 is SSHAT, CDR2 FNYEAQ (reference sequence). The CDR3 is CASSFSVNTEAFF. CDR3 coding DNA: TGTGCTAGCAGCTTTAGCGTGAACACTGAAGCTTTCTTT.

V gene TRBV19 combines with J gene TRBJ1-3; D gene ambiguous. This CDR3 has 11 amino acids. The V gene's germline CDR1 is LNHDA and CDR2 SQIVND (reference sequence). Trimming cost V 9 bases and J 4 bases, with 7 bases left between them. CDR3 sequence: CASLQGNTIYF. The CDR3 DNA sequence: TGTGCCAGCCTACAGGGAAACACCATATATTTT.

The chain carries TRBV5-4 and TRBJ2-3; perhaps TRBD2 as D (5 bases). This CDR3 is built from 15 residues. Trimming left V 4 bases short and J 4 bases short, with 16 bases between. CDR1 is SGHNT, CDR2 YYREEE, per germline (reference sequence). CDR3 sequence: CASSQDSTSADTQYF. The CDR3 bases are TGTGCCAGCAGCCAGGACTCCACCTCCGCAGATACGCAGTATTTT.